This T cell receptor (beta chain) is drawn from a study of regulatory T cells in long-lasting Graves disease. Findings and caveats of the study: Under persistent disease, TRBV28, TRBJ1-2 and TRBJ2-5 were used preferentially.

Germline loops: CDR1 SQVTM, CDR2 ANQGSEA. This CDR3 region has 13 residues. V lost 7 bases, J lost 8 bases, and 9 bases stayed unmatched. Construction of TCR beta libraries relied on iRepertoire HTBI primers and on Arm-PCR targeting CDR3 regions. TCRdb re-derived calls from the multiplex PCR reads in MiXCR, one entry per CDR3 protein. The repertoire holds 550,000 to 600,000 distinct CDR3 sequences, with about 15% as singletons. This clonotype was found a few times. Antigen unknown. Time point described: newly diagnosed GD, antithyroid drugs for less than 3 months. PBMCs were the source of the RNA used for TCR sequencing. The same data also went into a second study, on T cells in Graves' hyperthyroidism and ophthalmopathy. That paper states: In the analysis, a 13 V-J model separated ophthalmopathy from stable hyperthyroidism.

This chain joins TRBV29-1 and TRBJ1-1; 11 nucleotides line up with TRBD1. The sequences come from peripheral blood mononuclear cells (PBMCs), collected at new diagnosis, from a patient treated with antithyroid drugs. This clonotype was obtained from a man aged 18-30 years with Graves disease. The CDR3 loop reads CSAAVGQGGEAFF. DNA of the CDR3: TGCAGCGCCGCGGTGGGACAGGGGGGAGAAGCTTTCTTT.